This T cell receptor (beta chain) was captured in a study of T cell repertoires in cytomegalovirus infection. About the research overall: Based on public TCR beta signatures, there were indications of CMV infection and of a matching HLA type.

This clonotype appeared a few times. Its antigen remains unknown. General study findings and limits: The study found HLA-C-restricted CMV-specific TCR beta clonotypes dominating the ex vivo response.

The V gene's germline CDR1 is SEHNR and CDR2 FQNEAQ (reference sequence). This CDR3 has 16 residues. V shed 5 bases and J 2 bases; nucleotides not matched to a gene: 10. TCRdb reprocessed the reads with MiXCR, giving one entry per CDR3 protein. The sample carries some 320,000 distinct CDR3 sequences, over 7.5% recorded once. The chain is built from TRBV7-9 and TRBJ1-2; 8 bases are a match to TRBD1. The source of this sequence is a human donor in good health (CMV status not recorded). Some clones in this sample may be carry-over from other donors' samples. Sequencing used PBMCs. CDR3 residues: CASSPSDRTGNYGYTF. The DNA of the CDR3 is TGTGCCAGCAGCCCTAGCGACCGGACAGGGAACTATGGCTACACCTTC.